The 15 T cell receptor beta chains presented below share a single source sample, sequenced in a study of quantifying T cell responses using KT2 cells (dated by TCRdb to the late 2010s). At the level of the whole study: RNA was DNase-treated and reverse transcribed with TCR alpha and beta constant-region primers, mostly using SuperScript III.

The method behind the library was UMI-ligation and nested PCR. The instrument given in TCRdb is Illumina MiSeq. A single-stranded oligonucleotide bearing the Illumina SP2 sequence and a UMI was ligated to the 3' end of the cDNA with T4 RNA ligase 1. PCR1 ran approximately 4 cycles (98°C 15 s, 69°C 30 s, 72°C 40 s); the beta primer was an equimolar mix of RC1.1 and RC1.2 covering TRBC1 and TRBC2. Clones were called with MiXCR by TCRdb after fastp trimmed the public reads at Q25, and only in-frame beta chains were retained. A single entry per CDR3 protein holds the most common genes and DNA from its merged rows. The sample has roughly 51,000 distinct CDR3 sequences on record, roughly an eighth of them singletons. The biggest ten clones account for 9.4% of the sample. Sequencing input: PBMCs spiked with cells of the T cell clone KT2. Source of these receptors: a human donor.

V is TRBV20-1 and J is TRBJ2-1, with 16 positions matching TRBD2. V lost 1 base and J lost 8; bases outside the gene matches: 2. CDR1 DFQATT and CDR2 SNEGSKA come from the germline V gene (reference sequence). The CDR3 contains 15 residues. As DNA, the CDR3 is TGCAGTGCTAGAGTCGGGACTAGCGGGGGGGATGAGCAGTTCTTC. Its protein product is CSARVGTSGGDEQFF.

This clonotype was seen at least ten times. This chain connects TRBV5-1 to TRBJ1-4; the D gene is possibly TRBD1 (6 bases). This CDR3 is 14 amino acids long. V was trimmed by 0 bases and J by 8 bases, leaving 11 bases between them. From germline, CDR1 is SGHRS and CDR2 YFSETQ. The CDR3 here is CASSLEQGGEKLFF. CDR3 nucleotides: TGCGCCAGCAGCTTGGAACAGGGTGGCGAAAAACTGTTTTTT.

The CDR3 DNA reads as TGTGCCAGCAGTCCCCAGGGCAATCAGCCCCAGCATTTT. It specifies CASSPQGNQPQHF. This chain connects TRBV27 to TRBJ1-5; D not certain. V was pared by 5 bases and J by 2 bases, with 7 bases between. CDR3 size: 13 residues. Germline loops: CDR1 MNHEY, CDR2 SMNVEV (reference sequence).

The chain recombines TRBV7-3 with TRBJ1-6; 8 bases line up with TRBD1. The CDR3 has 17 residues. V lost 2 bases to trimming and J lost 10 bases; unmatched junction nucleotides: 13. Germline V CDR1 and CDR2: SGHTA, FQGTGA. This chain's CDR3 is CASSLGGGQGAWSPLHF. The DNA of the CDR3 is TGTGCCAGCAGCTTAGGAGGCGGGCAGGGGGCTTGGTCACCCCTCCACTTT.

This clonotype was counted many times. This chain connects TRBV7-9 to TRBJ2-1; 10 nucleotides match TRBD2. Germline lookup yields CDR1 SEHNR and CDR2 FQNEAQ (reference sequence). The CDR3 sequence is 16 residues long. After removal of 1 base from V and 4 bases from J, the junction contained 4 bases not matched to a gene. Written as DNA, the CDR3 is TGTGCCAGCAGCTTAGTCGTACTAGCGGGGTACAATGAGCAGTTCTTC. Amino acid sequence: CASSLVVLAGYNEQFF. The full variable domain, its missing parts supplied by reference TRBV7-9 and TRBJ2-1, is DTGVSQNPRHKITKRGQNVTFRCDPISEHNRLYWYRQTLGQGPEFLTYFQNEAQLEKSRLLSDRFSAERPKGSFSTLEIQRTEQGDSAMYLCASSLVVLAGYNEQFFGPGTRLTVL.

Comments on this clonotype: The CDR3 does not end in the conserved phenylalanine or tryptophan, so this is likely a read error. This chain joins TRBV20-1 and TRBJ2-3; a possible D gene is TRBD2 (5 bases). The CDR3 totals 14 residues. The germline V and J ends were trimmed by 5 bases and 1 base, with 13 bases remaining between them. Germline V gene data show CDR1 as DFQATT and CDR2 as SNEGSKA (reference sequence). The CDR3 DNA reads as TGCAGTGCTTTACCGGGAATAGGCACAGATACGCAGTATCTT. Residues: CSALPGIGTDTQYL.

This clonotype came up many times. The rearrangement uses TRBV28 and TRBJ1-1; D may be TRBD1 (6 bases). The CDR3 consists of 18 residues. Per the germline V gene, CDR1 is MDHEN and CDR2 is SYDVKM. V was pared by 1 base and J by 3 bases, with 21 bases between. This CDR3 is CASSLFGGGWQLHTEAFF. The CDR3 DNA reads as TGTGCCAGCAGTTTATTCGGGGGCGGGTGGCAATTACACACTGAAGCTTTCTTT.

The chain carries TRBV10-1 and TRBJ2-3, with 9 bases identical to TRBD1. J gave up 5 bases and V 2 bases, and 11 bases lay outside the gene matches. The length of the CDR3 is 17 residues. Per germline, CDR1 WNHNN and CDR2 SYGVQD (reference sequence). The CDR3 reads CASSESGTGYFQDTQYF. The CDR3 region has the DNA TGCGCCAGCAGTGAGAGTGGGACAGGGTACTTTCAAGATACGCAGTATTTT.

This clonotype showed up just a few times. The chain carries TRBV6-5 and TRBJ1-2; D call uncertain. Germline V gives CDR1 MNHEY, CDR2 SVGAGI. V dropped 2 bases and J dropped 0 bases, with 4 bases sitting between them. The CDR3 extends over 13 amino acids. CDR3 sequence: CASSYDSNYGYTF. The CDR3 DNA follows: TGTGCCAGCAGTTACGACTCTAACTATGGCTACACCTTC.

J is TRBJ2-7 and V is TRBV5-1; D is perhaps TRBD2 (5 bases). The CDR3 is 13 amino acids. Trimming left V 3 bases short and J 6 bases short, with 13 bases between. Germline V gene sequence: CDR1 SGHRS, CDR2 YFSETQ. The CDR3: CASSSTLRVEQYF. CDR3 coding DNA: TGCGCCAGCAGCTCCACCCTGCGGGTCGAGCAGTACTTC.

This clonotype was seen a few times. This chain uses TRBV7-9 with TRBJ1-1, with D uncertain. The CDR3 is 15 residues long. V was pared by 4 bases and J by 2 bases, with 14 bases between. Per the germline V gene, CDR1 is SEHNR and CDR2 is FQNEAQ (reference sequence). In nucleotides, the CDR3 is TGTGCCAGCAGCTCCCTTAGGAGTTCTAACACTGAAGCTTTCTTT. It codes for CASSSLRSSNTEAFF. The full variable domain, with the rest looked up from reference TRBV7-9 and TRBJ1-1, is DTGVSQNPRHKITKRGQNVTFRCDPISEHNRLYWYRQTLGQGPEFLTYFQNEAQLEKSRLLSDRFSAERPKGSFSTLEIQRTEQGDSAMYLCASSSLRSSNTEAFFGQGTRLTVV.

The chain couples TRBV20-1 to TRBJ2-3; 7 positions match TRBD1. After removal of 8 bases from V and 0 bases from J, the junction contained 8 bases not matched to a gene. The CDR3 covers 14 residues. The V gene's germline CDR1 is DFQATT and CDR2 SNEGSKA (reference sequence). Written as DNA, the CDR3 is TGCAGTCTAAACAGGGGCCGTAGCACAGATACGCAGTATTTT. It yields the protein CSLNRGRSTDTQYF.

This clonotype came up a few times. In DNA form, the CDR3 reads TGTGCCAGCAGTGACCCCCCACGAGGGGCGGAGGATACGCAGTATTTT. Translating gives CASSDPPRGAEDTQYF. This chain connects TRBV6-5 to TRBJ2-3; D may be TRBD1 or TRBD2 (5 bases each). The CDR3 contains 16 residues. The V and J ends lost 5 bases and 6 bases respectively, with 21 bases between them. Germline CDR1 MNHEY, CDR2 SVGAGI.

This clonotype was picked up a small number of times. The chain employs TRBV28 and TRBJ2-1, with D uncertain. The CDR3 is 16 residues long. V lost 4 bases, J lost 1 base, and 14 bases lay in between. Per germline, CDR1 MDHEN and CDR2 SYDVKM. The CDR3 sequence: CASSSIRLESYNEQFF. In DNA form, the CDR3 reads TGTGCCAGCAGTTCTATCAGGCTTGAGTCCTACAATGAGCAGTTCTTC.

This chain uses TRBV12-3 or TRBV12-4 with TRBJ2-5; 9 nucleotides align to TRBD1. The CDR3 totals 14 residues. The junction had 6 bases not matched to a gene; V was cut back by 5 bases and J by 5 bases. CDR3 loop: CASSLRDREETQYF. CDR3 DNA: TGTGCCAGCAGTCTCAGGGACAGGGAGGAGACCCAGTACTTC.